These 2 T cell receptor beta chains came from one sample sequenced in a study of blood T cell repertoires in COVID-19. TCRdb's table, derived via immunoSEQ multiplex PCR, lists solely in-frame clones and lacks some. The table lists tens of thousands of clones, around 65% of them singletons. What was sequenced was peripheral blood. All receptors derive from a woman in her 70s with acute or convalescent COVID-19.

V is TRBV19 and J is TRBJ1-2; 7 bases agree with TRBD1. V trimming: 5 bases; J trimming: 8 bases; junction bases outside the gene matches: 11. From germline, CDR1 is LNHDA and CDR2 SQIVND (reference sequence). This CDR3 spans 14 amino acids. In DNA, the CDR3 is TGTGCCAGTAGTCTTCAACGGGACAGCCTCGGCTACACCTTC. Encoded protein: CASSLQRDSLGYTF.

This clone was detected a few times. The chain couples TRBV3-1 (or the pseudogene TRBV3-2) to TRBJ2-7; 7 bases are shared with TRBD2. Germline values: CDR1 LGHDT, CDR2 YNNKEL (reference sequence). The CDR3 covers 13 residues. J lost 7 bases, V lost 4 bases, and 7 bases had no gene match. This CDR3 reads CASSLAGPGEQYF. Written as DNA, the CDR3 is TGTGCCAGCAGCCTAGCGGGTCCCGGGGAGCAGTACTTC.